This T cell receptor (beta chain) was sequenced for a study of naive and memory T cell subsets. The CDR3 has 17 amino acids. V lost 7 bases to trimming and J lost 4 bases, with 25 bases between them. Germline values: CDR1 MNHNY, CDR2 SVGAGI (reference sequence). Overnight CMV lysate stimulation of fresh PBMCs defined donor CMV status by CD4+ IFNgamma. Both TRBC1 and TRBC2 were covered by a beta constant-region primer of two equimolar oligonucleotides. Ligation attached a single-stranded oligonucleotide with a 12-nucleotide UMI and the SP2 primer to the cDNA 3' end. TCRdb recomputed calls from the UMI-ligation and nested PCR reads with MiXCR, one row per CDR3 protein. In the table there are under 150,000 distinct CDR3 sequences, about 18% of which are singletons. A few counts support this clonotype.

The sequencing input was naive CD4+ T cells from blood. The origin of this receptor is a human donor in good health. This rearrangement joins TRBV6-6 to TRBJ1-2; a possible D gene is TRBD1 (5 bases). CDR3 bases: TGTGCCAGCACCAAAGGGCCGGGGGTCTCGTCTGGCTATGGCTACACCTTC. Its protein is CASTKGPGVSSGYGYTF.